A selection of T cell receptor beta chains follows, all from one sample in a study of blood T cells in healthy people across ages. TCRdb used MiXCR to reprocess the 5' RACE reads, holding one entry per CDR3 protein. The table has hundreds of thousands of distinct CDR3 sequences, roughly 64% seen once. Specimen: blood. Source of these receptors: a man aged 25 to 40 in good health. Both conserved end residues are part of each CDR3. Each record gives: V gene, D gene, J gene, clone size, CDR3 DNA, CDR3 protein. D genes are given only for firm matches. A clone size is listed for some rows: how often the clone was seen (once, few, many), or a class if it is expanded.

TRBV29-1	.	TRBJ2-7	.	TGCAGCGTTGAAAGAGGGAATTACGAGCAGTACTTC	CSVERGNYEQYF
TRBV29-1	.	TRBJ2-3	few	TGCAGCGTTGAAGGGGGGACGGACCGCAGCTCCACAGATACGCAGTATTTT	CSVEGGTDRSSTDTQYF
TRBV29-1	.	TRBJ2-1	.	TGCAGCGTTGAAGAAGACTTTGGGGATGAGCAGTTCTTC	CSVEEDFGDEQFF
TRBV7-2	.	TRBJ2-3	.	TGTGCCAGCGGTGCGCGCACAGATACGCAGTATTTT	CASGARTDTQYF
TRBV10-3	.	TRBJ2-7	many	TGTGCCATCAGCCTACTGAAGGCCCGGGACTCCTCCTACGAGCAGTACTTC	CAISLLKARDSSYEQYF
TRBV20-1	TRBD1	TRBJ2-2	.	TGCAGTGCTAAAGACCCGGGACAGGGACACACCGGGGAGCTGTTTTTT	CSAKDPGQGHTGELFF
TRBV3-1	.	TRBJ1-4	few	TGTGCCAGCAGCCCGGGACCGAAGGAAAAACTGTTTTTT	CASSPGPKEKLFF
TRBV20-1	.	TRBJ2-4	.	TGCAGTCGGGACGCTGGAAACATTCAGTACTTC	CSRDAGNIQYF
TRBV7-9	.	TRBJ2-5	.	TGTGCCAGCAGCTACGGGCGGGGGCCGTGTGAGCAGTACTTC	CASSYGRGPCEQYF
TRBV29-1	TRBD2	TRBJ2-5	.	TGCAGCGTTCTTCCGGGGAAGGGCAGAGGGTCGTCCAGCGGGAGGAAGGGAGAGACCCAGTACTTC	CSVLPGKGRGSSSGRKGETQYF
TRBV20-1	TRBD2	TRBJ2-1	.	TGCAGTGCTAGAGGGACTAGCGGGGGGGAGTGGTGGCAGTTCTTC	CSARGTSGGEWWQFF
TRBV7-8	TRBD1	TRBJ2-5	few	TGTGCCAGCAGCAAGGGACAGGCGGGAGAGACCCAGTACTTC	CASSKGQAGETQYF
TRBV28	.	TRBJ2-5	few	TGTGCCAGCAGTTTGTTTCTGTACTCTGGAGAGACCCAGTACTTC	CASSLFLYSGETQYF
TRBV28	.	TRBJ2-7	.	TGTGCCAGCAGCCAACCGGGACAAAGCTTCTACGAGCAGTACTTC	CASSQPGQSFYEQYF
TRBV30	TRBD2	TRBJ2-7	.	TGTGCCTGGACTAGCGGGACGTCGGTGAACATCCAGTACTTC	CAWTSGTSVNIQYF
TRBV10-2	.	TRBJ2-7	.	TGCGCCAGCAGAGATATCACGGGACCCTCGAACTACGAGCAGTACTTC	CASRDITGPSNYEQYF
TRBV5-1	.	TRBJ2-7	few	TGCGCCAGCAGCTTTTCAGGGGCCCTTCTATACGAGCAGTACTTC	CASSFSGALLYEQYF
TRBV7-2	.	TRBJ2-1	.	TGTGCCAGCAGCATACAGGCGGGTGAGCAGTTCTTC	CASSIQAGEQFF
TRBV12-3/TRBV12-4	TRBD2	TRBJ2-1	.	TGTGCCAGCAGACCCTATAGCGGGGGTGAGCAGTTCTTC	CASRPYSGGEQFF
TRBV7-8	TRBD2	TRBJ2-7	.	TGTGCCAGCAGCTTAGGTACCCCTAGCGGGATCTACGAGCAGTACTTC	CASSLGTPSGIYEQYF
TRBV2	TRBD2	TRBJ2-7	few	TGTGCCAGCAGGGACGGACTAGCGGTGATCTCCTACGAGCAGTACTTC	CASRDGLAVISYEQYF
TRBV30	.	TRBJ1-2	.	TGTGCCTGGAGTTACCAACCTTATGGCTACACCTTC	CAWSYQPYGYTF
TRBV5-1	.	TRBJ1-1	.	TGCGCCAGCAGCTCCGAGGCGGGGTGGCACGATGAAGCTTTCTTT	CASSSEAGWHDEAFF
TRBV20-1	.	TRBJ2-7	few	TGCAGTGCTGTCGTAATAGCGCTCAACGAACGGCAGTACTTC	CSAVVIALNERQYF
TRBV20-1	.	TRBJ1-1	few	TGCAGTGCTAACTCACAGGGAGGAACGGCTTTCTTT	CSANSQGGTAFF
TRBV4-2	TRBD2	TRBJ2-3	.	TGTGCCAGCAGCCCCACTAGCGGGAGGGGGACGGGCACAGATACGCAGTATTTT	CASSPTSGRGTGTDTQYF
TRBV27	TRBD1	TRBJ2-1	few	TGTGCCAGCAGTTTTGGGACAGCGAACAATGAGCAGTTCTTC	CASSFGTANNEQFF
TRBV5-1	TRBD1	TRBJ2-6	.	TGCGCCAGCAGTATTACAGGGGGCGGTGGGGCCAACGTCCTGACTTTC	CASSITGGGGANVLTF
TRBV7-2	TRBD2	TRBJ2-4	few	TGTGCCAGCAGCTTTACAAGGACTAGCGGGAGCCGCCTCCTCAGGGAGCAGTACTTC	CASSFTRTSGSRLLREQYF
TRBV5-1	TRBD1	TRBJ2-7	.	TGCGCCAGCACCCCGTCAGGGGGCTCCTACGAGCAGTACTTC	CASTPSGGSYEQYF
TRBV7-2	TRBD2	TRBJ2-7	.	TGTGCCAGCAGCTTTTCTACCGCGGGGGGCTACTACTACGAGCAGTACTTC	CASSFSTAGGYYYEQYF
TRBV6-2/TRBV6-3	TRBD2	TRBJ2-3	.	TGTGCCAGCGAAGTCACGCGGGGGGCGGATACGCAGTATTTT	CASEVTRGADTQYF
TRBV20-1	TRBD1	TRBJ1-2	.	TGCAGTGCTAGAGATCCGGCAGGGGGCTATGGCTACACCTTC	CSARDPAGGYGYTF
TRBV4-2	.	TRBJ2-3	.	TGTGCCAGCAGCCAGGGTGCGATGGATACGCAGTATTTT	CASSQGAMDTQYF
TRBV12-3/TRBV12-4	.	TRBJ2-1	.	TGTGCCAGCAGTCCCTGGGGAGCCTACAATGAGCAGTTCTTC	CASSPWGAYNEQFF
TRBV5-1	.	TRBJ2-7	few	TGCGCCAGCAGCTCGCGGGTCCACGAGCAGTACTTC	CASSSRVHEQYF
TRBV7-6	TRBD2	TRBJ2-5	.	TGTGCCGGCAGCTTTTTTAGCGGGGGAGAGACCCAGTACTTC	CAGSFFSGGETQYF
TRBV20-1	.	TRBJ2-4	.	TGCAGTCCTTATCCAAGGGAGGAAAACATTCAGTACTTC	CSPYPREENIQYF
TRBV20-1	.	TRBJ1-4	.	TGCAGTGCTAGAGATCCACGGACTAATGAAAAACTGTTTTTT	CSARDPRTNEKLFF
TRBV7-2	.	TRBJ2-7	.	TGTGCCAGCACCTTAGCGGAAAGCTCCTACGAGCAGTACTTC	CASTLAESSYEQYF
TRBV5-1	TRBD2	TRBJ2-3	.	TGCGCCAGCAGCTTCAGTCTAGCGGGAGACTTAGATACGCAGTATTTT	CASSFSLAGDLDTQYF
TRBV14	TRBD2	TRBJ2-7	few	TGTGCCAGCAGCCAGCCCGGGACTACCCTCTACGAGCAGTACTTC	CASSQPGTTLYEQYF
TRBV5-1	TRBD1	TRBJ2-3	once	TGCGCCAGCAGCTCGACGGACAGGTCCGTAGGAGATACGCAGTATTTT	CASSSTDRSVGDTQYF
TRBV4-3	.	TRBJ2-7	few	TGCGCCAGCAGCCAAGGGCTCGGGACTCCCAGCTCCTACGAGCAGTACTTC	CASSQGLGTPSSYEQYF
TRBV28	.	TRBJ2-7	.	TGTGCCAGCAGTTTCCCCCAGGGGTCAAACTCCGAGCAGTACTTC	CASSFPQGSNSEQYF
TRBV20-1	.	TRBJ1-2	.	TGCAGTGCTAGCTCGGGGGCGCGGGGCTACACCTTC	CSASSGARGYTF
TRBV11-3	.	TRBJ2-3	few	TGTGCCAGCAGCTGGCCTAACACGGATACGCAGTATTTT	CASSWPNTDTQYF
TRBV6-5	.	TRBJ2-7	.	TGTGCCAGCAGCTCGACAATGTACGGCGAGCAGTACTTC	CASSSTMYGEQYF
TRBV6-6	.	TRBJ1-2	.	TGTGCCAGCAGTTACCGACAGGAATCTAACTATGGCTACACCTTC	CASSYRQESNYGYTF
TRBV18	.	TRBJ2-7	once	TGTGCCAGCTCACCTAAACTCTCCTACGAGCAGTACTTC	CASSPKLSYEQYF
TRBV20-1	TRBD1	TRBJ1-6	.	TGCAGTGCCAGCCCCGGGACAGGGAGCCAGCCCCTCCACTTT	CSASPGTGSQPLHF
TRBV6-5	.	TRBJ2-1	few	TGTGCCAGCAGTTTCGTGACTAGCTCCTACAATGAGCAGTTCTTC	CASSFVTSSYNEQFF
TRBV18	TRBD2	TRBJ2-5	few	TGTGCCAGCTCACCGTCGGGGGGAGAGACCCAGTACTTC	CASSPSGGETQYF
TRBV20-1	.	TRBJ1-5	.	TGCAGTGCTCCTGCTCAAGCAGGGGGCAATCAGCCCCAGCATTTT	CSAPAQAGGNQPQHF
TRBV2	.	TRBJ1-5	.	TGTGCCAGCGCCCCACAGACGGATCAGCCCCAGCATTTT	CASAPQTDQPQHF
TRBV7-2	.	TRBJ2-5	few	TGTGCCAGCAGTTCCCGAGGGGCGCCATCGGAGACCCAGTACTTC	CASSSRGAPSETQYF
TRBV29-1	.	TRBJ2-7	once	TGCAGCGTTTCCTTTATGAATTCCGAGCGGTACTTC	CSVSFMNSERYF
TRBV20-1	TRBD2	TRBJ2-7	few	TGCAGTGCTAGGTCTCCGGGACTAGCGGCCTACGAGCAGTACTTC	CSARSPGLAAYEQYF
TRBV11-2	.	TRBJ2-3	.	TGTGCCAGCAGCACACGGGACCACACAGATACGCAGTATTTT	CASSTRDHTDTQYF